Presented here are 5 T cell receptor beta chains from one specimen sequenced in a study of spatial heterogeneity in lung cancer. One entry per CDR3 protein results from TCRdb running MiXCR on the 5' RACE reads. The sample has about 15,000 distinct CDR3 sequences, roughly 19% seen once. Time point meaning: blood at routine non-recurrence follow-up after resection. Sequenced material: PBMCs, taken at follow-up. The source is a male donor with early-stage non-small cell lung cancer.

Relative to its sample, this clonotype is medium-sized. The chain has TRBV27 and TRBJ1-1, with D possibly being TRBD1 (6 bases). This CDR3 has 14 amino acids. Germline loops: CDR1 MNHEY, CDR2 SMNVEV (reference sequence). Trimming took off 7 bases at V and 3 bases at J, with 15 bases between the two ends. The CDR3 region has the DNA TGTGCCAGCAAGCCGGGGGCCTCTGACACTGAAGCTTTCTTT. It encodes CASKPGASDTEAFF.

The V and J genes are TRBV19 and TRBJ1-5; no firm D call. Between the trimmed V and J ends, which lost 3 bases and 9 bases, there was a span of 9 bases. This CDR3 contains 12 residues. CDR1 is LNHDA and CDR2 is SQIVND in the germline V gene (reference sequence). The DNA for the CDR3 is TGTGCCAGTAGTATGCCCAGGTGGCCCCAGCATTTT. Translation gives CASSMPRWPQHF.

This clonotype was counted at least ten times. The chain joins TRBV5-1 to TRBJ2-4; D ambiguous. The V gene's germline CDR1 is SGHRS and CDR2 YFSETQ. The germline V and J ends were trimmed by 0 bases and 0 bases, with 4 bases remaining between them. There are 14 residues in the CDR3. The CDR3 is CASSLEIAKNIQYF. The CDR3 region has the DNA TGCGCCAGCAGCTTGGAAATAGCCAAAAACATTCAGTACTTC. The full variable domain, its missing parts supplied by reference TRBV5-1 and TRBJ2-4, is KAGVTQTPRYLIKTRGQQVTLSCSPISGHRSVSWYQQTPGQGLQFLFEYFSETQRNKGNFPGRFSGRQFSNSRSEMNVSTLELGDSALYLCASSLEIAKNIQYFGAGTRLSVL.

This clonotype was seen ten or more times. CDR3: CASSLGAGGSYNEQFF. As DNA, the CDR3 is TGCGCCAGCAGCTTGGGGGCAGGGGGCTCCTACAATGAGCAGTTCTTC. The chain uses TRBV5-1 and TRBJ2-1, with 7 bases fitting TRBD1. Per the germline V gene, CDR1 is SGHRS and CDR2 is YFSETQ. V was pared by 0 bases and J by 0 bases, with 3 bases of the junction left unmatched. The CDR3 is 16 residues long. Full variable domain (remainder filled in from reference TRBV5-1 and TRBJ2-1): KAGVTQTPRYLIKTRGQQVTLSCSPISGHRSVSWYQQTPGQGLQFLFEYFSETQRNKGNFPGRFSGRQFSNSRSEMNVSTLELGDSALYLCASSLGAGGSYNEQFFGPGTRLTVL.

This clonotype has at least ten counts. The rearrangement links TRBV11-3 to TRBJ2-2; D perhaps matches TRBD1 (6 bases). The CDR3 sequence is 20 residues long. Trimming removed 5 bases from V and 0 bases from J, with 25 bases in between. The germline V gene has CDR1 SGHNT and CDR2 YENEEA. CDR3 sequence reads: CASSRPPLRQDFTNTGELFF. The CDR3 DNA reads TGTGCCAGCAGCCGACCCCCCCTAAGACAGGACTTTACGAACACCGGGGAGCTGTTTTTT. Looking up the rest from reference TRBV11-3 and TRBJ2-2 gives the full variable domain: EAGVVQSPRYKIIEKKQPVAFWCNPISGHNTLYWYLQNLGQGPELLIRYENEEAVDDSQLPKDRFSAERLKGVDSTLKIQPAELGDSAVYLCASSRPPLRQDFTNTGELFFGEGSRLTVL.